The source of this T cell receptor beta chain is a study of blood T cells in healthy people across ages. This clonotype was found many times. Alongside a J-beta primer mix, a sample-barcoded 5' primer served in a second PCR lasting roughly 6 to 12 cycles. MiXCR was run by TCRdb on the 5' RACE reads, yielding one entry per CDR3 protein. Here the sample spans some 790,000 distinct CDR3 sequences, around 28% being singletons. No fewer than 6.5 million PBMCs went into each sample. The germline CDR1 and CDR2 sequences are SGHAT and FQNNGV. V shed 5 bases, J shed 10 bases, and the junction held 11 bases outside the gene matches. CDR3 length: 15 residues.

V usage is TRBV11-2 and J usage is TRBJ2-1, with 10 bases matching TRBD2. The TCR originated in a woman older than 75 in good health. Sequencing was performed on blood. CDR3 region: CASSPLLLAGEEQFF. For the CDR3, the DNA is TGTGCCAGCAGCCCCCTTTTGCTAGCGGGGGAAGAGCAGTTCTTC.